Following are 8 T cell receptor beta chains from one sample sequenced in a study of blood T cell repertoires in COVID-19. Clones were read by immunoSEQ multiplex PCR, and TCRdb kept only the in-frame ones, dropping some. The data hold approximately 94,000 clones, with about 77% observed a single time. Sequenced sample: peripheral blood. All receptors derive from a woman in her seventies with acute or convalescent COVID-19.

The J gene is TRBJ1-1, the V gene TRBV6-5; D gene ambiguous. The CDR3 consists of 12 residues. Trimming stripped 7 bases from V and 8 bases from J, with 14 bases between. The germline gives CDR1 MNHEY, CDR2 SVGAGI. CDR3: CASIFRPGEAFF. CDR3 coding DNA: TGTGCCAGCATCTTCCGGCCCGGGGAAGCTTTCTTT.

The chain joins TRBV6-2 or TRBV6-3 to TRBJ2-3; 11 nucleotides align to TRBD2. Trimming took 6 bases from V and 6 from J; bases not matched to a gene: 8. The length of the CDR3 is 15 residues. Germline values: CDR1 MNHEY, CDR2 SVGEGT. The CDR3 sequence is CASSPGTSGLDTQYF. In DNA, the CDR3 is TGTGCCAGCAGCCCGGGGACTAGCGGACTCGATACGCAGTATTTT.

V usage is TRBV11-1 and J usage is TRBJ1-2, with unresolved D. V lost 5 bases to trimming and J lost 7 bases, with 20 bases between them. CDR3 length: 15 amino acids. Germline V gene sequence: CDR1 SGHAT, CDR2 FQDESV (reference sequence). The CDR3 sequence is CASSPSGSYLSGYTF. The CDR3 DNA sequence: TGTGCCAGCAGCCCCTCGGGGTCCTACCTCTCTGGCTACACCTTC.

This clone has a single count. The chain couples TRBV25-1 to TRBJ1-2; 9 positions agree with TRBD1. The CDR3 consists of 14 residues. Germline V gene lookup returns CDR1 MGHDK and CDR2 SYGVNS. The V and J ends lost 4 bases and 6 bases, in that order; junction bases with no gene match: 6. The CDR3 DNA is TGTGCCAGCAGTGCCCTTACAGGGGGCAATGGCTACACCTTC. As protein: CASSALTGGNGYTF.

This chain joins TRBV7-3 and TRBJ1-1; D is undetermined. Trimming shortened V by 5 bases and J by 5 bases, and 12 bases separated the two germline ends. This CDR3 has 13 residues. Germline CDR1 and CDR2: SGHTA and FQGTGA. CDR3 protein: CASSPLVRTEAFF. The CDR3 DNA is TGTGCCAGCAGCCCCCTCGTGCGTACTGAAGCTTTCTTT.

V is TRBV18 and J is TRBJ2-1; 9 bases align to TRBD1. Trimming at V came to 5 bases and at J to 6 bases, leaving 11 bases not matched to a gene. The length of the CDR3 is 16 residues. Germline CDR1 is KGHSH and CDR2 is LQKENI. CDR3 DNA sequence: TGTGCCAGCTCAGGGACAGGGCCAAAATTGCTCAATGAGCAGTTCTTC. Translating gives CASSGTGPKLLNEQFF. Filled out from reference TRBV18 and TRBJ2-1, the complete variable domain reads NAGVMQNPRHLVRRRGQEARLRCSPMKGHSHVYWYRQLPEEGLKFMVYLQKENIIDESGMPKERFSAEFPKEGPSILRIQQVVRGDSAAYFCASSGTGPKLLNEQFFGPGTRLTVL.

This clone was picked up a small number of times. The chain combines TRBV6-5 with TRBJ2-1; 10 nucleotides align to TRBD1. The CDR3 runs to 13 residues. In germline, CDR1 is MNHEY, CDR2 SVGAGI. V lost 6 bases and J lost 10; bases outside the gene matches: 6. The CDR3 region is CASSGTGDREQFF. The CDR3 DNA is TGTGCCAGCAGCGGGACAGGGGACCGGGAGCAGTTCTTC.

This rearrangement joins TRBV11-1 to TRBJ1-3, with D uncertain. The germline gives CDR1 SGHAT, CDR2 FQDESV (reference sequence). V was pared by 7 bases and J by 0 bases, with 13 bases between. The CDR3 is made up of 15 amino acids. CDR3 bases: TGTGCCAGCACTGCGGAGTTAGCCTCTGGAAACACCATATATTTT. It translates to CASTAELASGNTIYF.